A selection of T cell receptor beta chains follows, all from one sample in a study of blood T cell repertoires in COVID-19. Data came from immunoSEQ multiplex PCR; TCRdb stores just in-frame clones and leaves some out. The top ten hold under 1.5% of the sample, which has approximately 430,000 clones, more than 80% seen once. The specimen was peripheral blood. The receptors come from a woman in her 30s with active or convalescent COVID-19. CDR3s include the opening cysteine and the closing phenylalanine or tryptophan. The D gene is left open where the match is weak. The size of a clone is reported for some rows only, either as once, few or many, or as a class for expanded clones.

TRBV6-5	TRBJ1-1	NA	NA	CASSLTVNTEAFF	TGTGCCAGCAGTTTGACAGTTAACACTGAAGCTTTCTTT
TRBV12-3/TRBV12-4	TRBJ2-2	NA	NA	CASRPTATGELFF	TGTGCCAGCAGGCCGACAGCCACCGGGGAGCTGTTTTTT
TRBV15	TRBJ1-5	TRBD1	NA	CATSSRQGVSQPQHF	TGTGCCACCAGCTCTCGACAGGGGGTAAGTCAGCCCCAGCATTTT
TRBV18	TRBJ1-1	TRBD1	few	CASSPQGGVGEAFF	TGTGCCAGCTCACCCCAGGGGGGAGTGGGTGAAGCTTTCTTT
TRBV7-9	TRBJ1-5	NA	NA	CASSSFVGADQPQHF	TGTGCCAGCAGCTCTTTCGTAGGGGCGGATCAGCCCCAGCATTTT
TRBV6-2/TRBV6-3	TRBJ2-1	TRBD2	NA	CASSYAGAHYNEQFF	TGTGCCAGCAGTTACGCGGGAGCTCACTACAATGAGCAGTTCTTC
TRBV10-3	TRBJ2-7	NA	few	CAISEPTKTYEQYF	TGTGCCATCAGTGAGCCCACAAAAACCTACGAGCAGTACTTC
TRBV7-9	TRBJ1-1	NA	NA	CASSFGGSTEAFF	TGTGCCAGCAGCTTCGGGGGGTCCACTGAAGCTTTCTTT
TRBV6-1	TRBJ1-2	NA	few	CASSEYSGGSGYTF	TGTGCCAGCAGTGAATATTCCGGGGGAAGTGGCTACACCTTC
TRBV18	TRBJ1-4	NA	NA	CASSPQGFGEKLFF	TGTGCCAGCTCACCACAGGGGTTCGGTGAAAAACTGTTTTTT
TRBV5-4	TRBJ1-2	NA	NA	CASSLTGSGRYGYTF	TGTGCCAGCAGCCTTACAGGGAGTGGGCGATATGGCTACACCTTC
TRBV7-8	TRBJ2-7	NA	NA	CASSLVEGSGDYEQYF	TGTGCCAGCAGCTTAGTGGAAGGATCGGGGGACTACGAGCAGTACTTC
TRBV18	TRBJ1-1	NA	NA	CASSPIRGGDTEAFF	TGTGCCAGCTCACCGATCAGGGGTGGGGACACTGAAGCTTTCTTT
TRBV5-1	TRBJ2-1	NA	NA	CASSLAGAYNEQFF	TGCGCCAGCAGCTTAGCGGGTGCCTACAATGAGCAGTTCTTC
TRBV4-2	TRBJ1-2	NA	NA	CASSLLIDSSRGYTF	TGTGCCAGCAGCCTCCTTATTGACAGCAGCCGTGGCTACACCTTC
TRBV5-1	TRBJ2-1	NA	NA	CASSSTGSGEQFF	TGCGCCAGCAGCTCGACAGGATCAGGCGAGCAGTTCTTC
TRBV19	TRBJ2-2	TRBD2	NA	CASSNGLAGSTGELFF	TGTGCCAGTAGTAATGGACTAGCGGGGAGTACCGGGGAGCTGTTTTTT
TRBV7-9	TRBJ1-2	NA	many	CASSLRRWDSSNYGYTF	TGTGCCAGCAGCTTAAGAAGATGGGACTCCTCTAACTATGGCTACACCTTC
TRBV6-5	TRBJ1-1	TRBD1	NA	CASIIRGDRGTEAFF	TGTGCCAGCATTATACGCGGGGACAGGGGAACTGAAGCTTTCTTT
TRBV28	TRBJ1-5	NA	NA	CASKPLRDSNQPQHF	TGTGCCAGCAAACCCCTCCGGGATAGCAATCAGCCCCAGCATTTT
TRBV19	TRBJ1-1	TRBD1	NA	CASSAPTGGMAEAFF	TGTGCCAGTAGTGCCCCCACAGGGGGTATGGCTGAAGCTTTCTTT
TRBV12-3/TRBV12-4	TRBJ1-1	NA	NA	CASRPEGNEAFF	TGTGCCAGCAGACCCGAGGGCAATGAAGCTTTCTTT
TRBV11-1	TRBJ2-5	TRBD2	NA	CASSLGEGETQYF	TGTGCCAGCAGCTTAGGGGAGGGGGAGACCCAGTACTTC
TRBV6-5	TRBJ1-4	NA	NA	CASSYQTVNVEKLFF	TGTGCCAGCAGTTACCAGACAGTAAATGTGGAAAAACTGTTTTTT
TRBV25-1	TRBJ1-1	TRBD1	NA	CASSAGQGHTEAFF	TGTGCCAGCAGTGCGGGACAGGGGCACACTGAAGCTTTCTTT
TRBV7-9	TRBJ2-5	TRBD1	NA	CASTPQGTSGTQYF	TGTGCCAGCACCCCACAGGGGACATCAGGGACCCAGTACTTC
TRBV27	TRBJ2-1	NA	NA	CASSFGQDLPYNEQFF	TGTGCCAGCAGTTTTGGTCAGGACTTACCCTACAATGAGCAGTTCTTC
TRBV6-2/TRBV6-3	TRBJ1-5	NA	NA	CASSRFGTYQPQHF	TGTGCCAGCAGCCGATTTGGGACTTATCAGCCCCAGCATTTT
TRBV11-1	TRBJ2-2	NA	NA	CASSGITGELFF	TGTGCCAGCAGCGGCATAACCGGGGAGCTGTTTTTT
TRBV2	TRBJ2-1	TRBD2	NA	CASSREGRGDEQFF	TGTGCCAGCAGCCGCGAAGGGAGGGGAGATGAGCAGTTCTTC
TRBV2	TRBJ1-1	NA	NA	CASSELERGASTEAFF	TGTGCCAGCAGTGAATTAGAAAGGGGCGCGAGCACTGAAGCTTTCTTT
TRBV18	TRBJ2-3	NA	NA	CASSPPDRTTDTQYF	TGTGCCAGCTCACCACCCGACAGAACCACAGATACGCAGTATTTT
TRBV6-6	TRBJ1-1	TRBD1	once	CASSPRQGQNTEAFF	TGTGCCAGCAGCCCGAGACAGGGACAGAACACTGAAGCTTTCTTT
TRBV28	TRBJ1-4	TRBD1	once	CASSTRVEDRLNEKLFF	TGTGCCAGCAGTACTCGAGTCGAGGACAGGCTTAATGAAAAACTGTTTTTT
TRBV6-5	TRBJ1-2	NA	once	CASSPIYLANYGYTF	TGTGCCAGCAGTCCTATTTATTTGGCTAACTATGGCTACACCTTC
TRBV5-1	TRBJ2-7	TRBD2	NA	CASKLGGDYSYEQYF	TGCGCCAGCAAGCTGGGGGGGGACTACTCCTACGAGCAGTACTTC